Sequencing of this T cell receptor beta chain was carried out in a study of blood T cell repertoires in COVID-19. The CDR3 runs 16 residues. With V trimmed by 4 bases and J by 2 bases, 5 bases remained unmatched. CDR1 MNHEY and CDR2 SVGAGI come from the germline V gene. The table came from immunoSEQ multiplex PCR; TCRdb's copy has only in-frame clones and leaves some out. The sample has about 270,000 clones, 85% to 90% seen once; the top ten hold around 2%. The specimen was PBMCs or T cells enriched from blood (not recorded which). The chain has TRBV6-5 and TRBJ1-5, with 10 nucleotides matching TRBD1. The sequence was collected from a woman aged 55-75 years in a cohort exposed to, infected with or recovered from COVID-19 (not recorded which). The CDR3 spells CASSLSGTGGNQPQHF. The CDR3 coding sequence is TGTGCCAGCAGTTTATCCGGGACAGGGGGCAATCAGCCCCAGCATTTT.